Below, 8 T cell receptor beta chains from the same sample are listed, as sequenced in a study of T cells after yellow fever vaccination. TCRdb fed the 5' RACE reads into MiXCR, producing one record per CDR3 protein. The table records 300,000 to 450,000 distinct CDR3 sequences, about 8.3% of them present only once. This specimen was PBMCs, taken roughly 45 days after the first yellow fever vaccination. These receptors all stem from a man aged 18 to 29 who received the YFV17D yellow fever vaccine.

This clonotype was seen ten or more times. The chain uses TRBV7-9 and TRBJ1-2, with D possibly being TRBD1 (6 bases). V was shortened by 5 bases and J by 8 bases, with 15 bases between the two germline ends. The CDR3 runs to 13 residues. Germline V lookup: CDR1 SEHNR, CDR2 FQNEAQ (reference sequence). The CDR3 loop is CASSPVGGGGYTF. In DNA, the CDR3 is TGTGCCAGCAGCCCAGTCGGGGGGGGCGGCTACACCTTC.

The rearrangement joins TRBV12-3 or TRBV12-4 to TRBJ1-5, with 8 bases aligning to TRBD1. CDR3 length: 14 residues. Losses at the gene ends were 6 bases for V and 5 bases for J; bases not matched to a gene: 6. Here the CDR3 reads CASSWTGIDQPQHF. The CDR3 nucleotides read TGTGCCAGCAGCTGGACAGGGATTGATCAGCCCCAGCATTTT.

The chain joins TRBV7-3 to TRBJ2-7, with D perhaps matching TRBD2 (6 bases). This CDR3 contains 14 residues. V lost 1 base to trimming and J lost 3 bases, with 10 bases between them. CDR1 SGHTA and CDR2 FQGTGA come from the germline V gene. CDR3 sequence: CASSLMRGSYEQYF. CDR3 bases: TGTGCCAGCAGCTTAATGCGGGGAAGCTACGAGCAGTACTTC.

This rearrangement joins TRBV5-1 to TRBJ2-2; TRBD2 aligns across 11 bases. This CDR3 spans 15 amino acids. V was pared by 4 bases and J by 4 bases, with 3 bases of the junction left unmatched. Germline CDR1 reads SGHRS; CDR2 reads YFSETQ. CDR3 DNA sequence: TGCGCCAGCAGCCGACTAGCGGGGAGCACCGGGGAGCTGTTTTTT. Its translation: CASSRLAGSTGELFF.

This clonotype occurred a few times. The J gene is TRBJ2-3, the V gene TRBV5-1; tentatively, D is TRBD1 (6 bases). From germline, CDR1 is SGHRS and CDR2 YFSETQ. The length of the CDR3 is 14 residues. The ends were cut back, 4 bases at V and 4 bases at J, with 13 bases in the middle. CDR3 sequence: CASSPGQLADTQYF. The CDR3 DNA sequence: TGCGCCAGCAGCCCCGGACAGTTAGCAGATACGCAGTATTTT.

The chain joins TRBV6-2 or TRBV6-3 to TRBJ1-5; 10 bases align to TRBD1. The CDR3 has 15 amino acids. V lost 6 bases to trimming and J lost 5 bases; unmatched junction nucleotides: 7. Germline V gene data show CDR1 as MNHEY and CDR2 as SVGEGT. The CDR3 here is CASSPRGTGDQPQHF. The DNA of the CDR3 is TGTGCCAGCAGCCCACGCGGGACAGGGGATCAGCCCCAGCATTTT.

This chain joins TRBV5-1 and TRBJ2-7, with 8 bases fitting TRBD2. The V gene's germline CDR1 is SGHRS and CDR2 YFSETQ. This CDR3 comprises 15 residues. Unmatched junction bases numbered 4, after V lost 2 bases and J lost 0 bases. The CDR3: CASSFDGTSSYEQYF. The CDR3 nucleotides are TGCGCCAGCAGCTTCGATGGGACTAGCTCCTACGAGCAGTACTTC. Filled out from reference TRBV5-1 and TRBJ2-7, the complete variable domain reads KAGVTQTPRYLIKTRGQQVTLSCSPISGHRSVSWYQQTPGQGLQFLFEYFSETQRNKGNFPGRFSGRQFSNSRSEMNVSTLELGDSALYLCASSFDGTSSYEQYFGPGTRLTVT.

CDR3 DNA: TGTGCCACCAGCAGAGATCTTGGGGGGCTTAGCACAGATACGCAGTATTTT. It encodes CATSRDLGGLSTDTQYF. V gene TRBV15 combines with J gene TRBJ2-3; D possibly uses TRBD1 or TRBD2 (6 bases each). This CDR3 region has 17 residues. Germline V CDR1 and CDR2: LNHNV, YYDKDF (reference sequence). The germline V and J ends were trimmed by 0 bases and 0 bases, with 13 bases remaining between them.